This TCR beta chain was identified in a study of blood T cell repertoires in COVID-19. Trimming pared 3 bases from V and 0 bases from J, leaving 15 bases between. From germline, CDR1 is LNHDA and CDR2 SQIVND (reference sequence). There are 16 residues in the CDR3. Clones were read by immunoSEQ multiplex PCR, and TCRdb kept only the in-frame ones, dropping some. The table has around 100,000 clones, more than 70% seen once. The receptor was derived from a woman older than 75 in a cohort sampled during active COVID-19. The V and J genes are TRBV19 and TRBJ2-7, with D maybe TRBD1 (8 bases). The sample consisted of peripheral blood. In DNA form, the CDR3 reads TGTGCCAGTAGTATTGGGGGAGGGACAGGCTCCTACGAGCAGTACTTC. Its protein product is CASSIGGGTGSYEQYF.